This T cell receptor (beta chain) was recovered during a study of blood T cells in healthy people across ages. For the study at large: The capture of about one barcoded beta molecule per two T cells was achieved by template switching. Study-wide points: Calculation of diversity from one million T cells yielded estimates considered to be underestimates.

The authors ran a second PCR of 7 to 11 cycles using a sample-barcoded 5' primer and a J-beta primer mix. Using its own MiXCR run on the 5' RACE reads, TCRdb lists one record per CDR3 protein. This table holds some 1.8 million distinct CDR3 sequences, 35% to 50% found once. About this clonotype itself: Its antigen is not known.

Per germline, CDR1 MGHRA and CDR2 YSYEKL. Trimming left V 2 bases short and J 1 base short, with 11 bases between. The CDR3 consists of 15 residues. The sequenced material came from blood. The sequence derives from a human donor in good health. The chain employs TRBV4-1 and TRBJ2-5; perhaps TRBD1 as D (6 bases). In DNA form, the CDR3 reads TGCGCCAGCAGCCAAAGGACAGAAGCCCAAGAGACCCAGTACTTC. It yields the protein CASSQRTEAQETQYF.